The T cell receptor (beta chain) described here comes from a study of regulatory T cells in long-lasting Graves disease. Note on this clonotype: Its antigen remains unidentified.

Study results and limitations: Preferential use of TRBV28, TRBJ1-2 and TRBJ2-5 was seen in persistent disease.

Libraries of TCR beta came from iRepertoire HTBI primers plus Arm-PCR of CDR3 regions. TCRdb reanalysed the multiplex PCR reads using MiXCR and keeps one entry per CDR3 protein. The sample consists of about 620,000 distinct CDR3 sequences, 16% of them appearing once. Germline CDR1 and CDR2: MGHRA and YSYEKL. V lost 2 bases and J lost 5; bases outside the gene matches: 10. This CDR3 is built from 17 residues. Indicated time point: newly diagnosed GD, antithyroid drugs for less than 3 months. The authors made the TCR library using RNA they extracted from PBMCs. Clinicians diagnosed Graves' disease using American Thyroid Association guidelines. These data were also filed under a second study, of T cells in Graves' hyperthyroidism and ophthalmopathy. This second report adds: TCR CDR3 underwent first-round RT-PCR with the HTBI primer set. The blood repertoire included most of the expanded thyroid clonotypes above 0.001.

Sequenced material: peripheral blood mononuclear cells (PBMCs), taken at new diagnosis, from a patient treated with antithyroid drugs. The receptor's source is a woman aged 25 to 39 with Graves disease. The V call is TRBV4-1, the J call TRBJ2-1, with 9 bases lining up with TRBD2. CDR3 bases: TGCGCCAGCAGCCAAAGGGGTACCGGGACTAGCAACAATGAGCAGTTCTTC. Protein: CASSQRGTGTSNNEQFF.